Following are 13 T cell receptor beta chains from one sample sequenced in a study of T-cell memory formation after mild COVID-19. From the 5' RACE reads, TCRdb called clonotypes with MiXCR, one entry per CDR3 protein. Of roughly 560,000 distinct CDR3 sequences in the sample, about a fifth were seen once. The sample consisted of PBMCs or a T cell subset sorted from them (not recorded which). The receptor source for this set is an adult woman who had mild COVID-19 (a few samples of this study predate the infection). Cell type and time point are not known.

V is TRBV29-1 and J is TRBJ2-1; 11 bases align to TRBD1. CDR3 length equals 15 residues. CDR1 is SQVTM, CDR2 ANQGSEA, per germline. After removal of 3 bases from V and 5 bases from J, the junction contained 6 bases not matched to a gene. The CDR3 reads CSVELRDRGNNEQFF. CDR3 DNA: TGCAGCGTTGAGTTACGGGACAGGGGGAACAATGAGCAGTTCTTC.

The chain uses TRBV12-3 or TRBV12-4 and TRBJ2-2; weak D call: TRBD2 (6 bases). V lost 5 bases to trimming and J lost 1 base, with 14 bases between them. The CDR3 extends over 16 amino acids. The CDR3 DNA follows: TGTGCCAGCAGTCTGACCCGCGGGGTGAACACCGGGGAGCTGTTTTTT. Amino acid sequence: CASSLTRGVNTGELFF.

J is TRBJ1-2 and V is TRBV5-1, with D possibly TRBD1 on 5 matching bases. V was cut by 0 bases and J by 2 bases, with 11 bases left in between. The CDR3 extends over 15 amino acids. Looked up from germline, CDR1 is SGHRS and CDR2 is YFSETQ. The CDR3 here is CASSLAGQGNYGYTF. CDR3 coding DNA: TGCGCCAGCAGCTTGGCGGGTCAGGGAAACTATGGCTACACCTTC.

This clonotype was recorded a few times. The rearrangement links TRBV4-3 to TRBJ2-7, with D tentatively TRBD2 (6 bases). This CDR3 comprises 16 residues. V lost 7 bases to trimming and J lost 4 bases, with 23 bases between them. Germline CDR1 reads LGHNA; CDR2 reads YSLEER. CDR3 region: CASIPILPGLSYEQYF. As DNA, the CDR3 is TGCGCCAGCATTCCTATTTTACCGGGACTTTCATACGAGCAGTACTTC.

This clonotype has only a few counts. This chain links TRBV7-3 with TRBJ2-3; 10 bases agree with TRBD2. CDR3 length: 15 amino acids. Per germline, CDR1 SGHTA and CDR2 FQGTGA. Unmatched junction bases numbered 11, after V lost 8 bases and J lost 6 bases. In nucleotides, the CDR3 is TGTGCCAGCGCAGCGGCTAGCGGGAGCGGGGATACGCAGTATTTT. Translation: CASAAASGSGDTQYF. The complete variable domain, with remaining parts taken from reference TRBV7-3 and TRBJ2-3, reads GAGVSQTPSNKVTEKGKYVELRCDPISGHTALYWYRQSLGQGPEFLIYFQGTGAADDSGLPNDRFFAVRPEGSVSTLKIQRTERGDSAVYLCASAAASGSGDTQYFGPGTRLTVL.

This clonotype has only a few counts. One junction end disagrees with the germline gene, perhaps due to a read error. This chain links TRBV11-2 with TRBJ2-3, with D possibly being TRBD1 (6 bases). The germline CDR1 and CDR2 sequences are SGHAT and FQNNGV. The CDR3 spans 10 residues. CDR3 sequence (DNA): TGTGCCAGCAGCGGGACATTTCTGCATTTT. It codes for CASSGTFLHF.

The CDR3 sequence is CASSSWGQEEYGYTF. The CDR3 DNA follows: TGTGCCAGCAGCTCCTGGGGACAGGAGGAATATGGCTACACCTTC. The chain has TRBV13 and TRBJ1-2, with 8 bases identical to TRBD1. The germline V gene encodes CDR1 PRHDT and CDR2 FYEKMQ (reference sequence). The V gene end was trimmed by 4 bases and the J gene end by 5 bases; junction bases not matched to a gene: 9. CDR3 length: 15 residues. Looking up the rest from reference TRBV13 and TRBJ1-2 gives the full variable domain: AAGVIQSPRHLIKEKRETATLKCYPIPRHDTVYWYQQGPGQDPQFLISFYEKMQSDKGSIPDRFSAQQFSDYHSELNMSSLELGDSALYFCASSSWGQEEYGYTFGSGTRLTVV.

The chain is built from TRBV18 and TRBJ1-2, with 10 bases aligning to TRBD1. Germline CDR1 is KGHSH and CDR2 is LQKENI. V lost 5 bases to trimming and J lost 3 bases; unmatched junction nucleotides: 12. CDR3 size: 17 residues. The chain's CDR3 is CASSARQGATTHYGYTF. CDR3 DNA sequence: TGTGCCAGCTCAGCGAGACAGGGGGCAACCACACACTATGGCTACACCTTC. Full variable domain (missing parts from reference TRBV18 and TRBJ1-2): NAGVMQNPRHLVRRRGQEARLRCSPMKGHSHVYWYRQLPEEGLKFMVYLQKENIIDESGMPKERFSAEFPKEGPSILRIQQVVRGDSAAYFCASSARQGATTHYGYTFGSGTRLTVV.

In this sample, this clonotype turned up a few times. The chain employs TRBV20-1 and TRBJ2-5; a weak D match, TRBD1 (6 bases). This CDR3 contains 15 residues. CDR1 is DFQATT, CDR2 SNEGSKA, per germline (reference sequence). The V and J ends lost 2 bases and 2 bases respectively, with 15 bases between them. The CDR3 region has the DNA TGCAGTGCTAGACCATTACCCGGACAGCAAGAGACCCAGTACTTC. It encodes CSARPLPGQQETQYF.

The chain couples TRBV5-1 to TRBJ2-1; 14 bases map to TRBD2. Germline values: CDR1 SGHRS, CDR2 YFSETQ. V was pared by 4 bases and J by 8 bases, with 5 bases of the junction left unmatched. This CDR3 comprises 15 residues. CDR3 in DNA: TGCGCCAGCAGCGTAGGGACTAGCGGGGGCTATGAGCAGTTCTTC. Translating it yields CASSVGTSGGYEQFF.

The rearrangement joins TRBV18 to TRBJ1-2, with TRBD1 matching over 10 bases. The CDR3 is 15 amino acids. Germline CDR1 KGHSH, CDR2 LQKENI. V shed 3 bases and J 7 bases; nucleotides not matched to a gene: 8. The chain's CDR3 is CASSPAGTGDAGYTF. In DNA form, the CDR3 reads TGTGCCAGCTCACCTGCCGGGACAGGGGATGCTGGCTACACCTTC.

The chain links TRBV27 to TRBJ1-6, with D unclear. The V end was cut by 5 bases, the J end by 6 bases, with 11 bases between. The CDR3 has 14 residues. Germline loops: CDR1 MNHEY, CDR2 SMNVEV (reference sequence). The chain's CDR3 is CASSTDLSNSPLHF. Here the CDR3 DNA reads TGTGCCAGCAGTACGGACCTTTCTAATTCACCCCTCCACTTT.

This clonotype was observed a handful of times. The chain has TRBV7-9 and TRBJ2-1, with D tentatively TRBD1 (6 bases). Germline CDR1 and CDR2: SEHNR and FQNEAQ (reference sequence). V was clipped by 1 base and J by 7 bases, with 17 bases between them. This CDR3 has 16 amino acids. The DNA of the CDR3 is TGTGCCAGCAGCTTAGAAGGCCTCGGGACAAAGAATGAGCAGTTCTTC. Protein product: CASSLEGLGTKNEQFF.